The 31 T cell receptor beta chains reported below all come from one sample, sequenced in a study of blood T cell repertoires in COVID-19. TCRdb's table, derived via immunoSEQ multiplex PCR, lists solely in-frame clones and lacks some. The sample has 300,000 to 350,000 clones, around 83% seen once. Sequenced: peripheral blood. Source of these receptors: a man aged 25-40 years with active or convalescent COVID-19.

This sequence joins TRBV7-9 and TRBJ1-3; 7 nucleotides match TRBD1. Germline values: CDR1 SEHNR, CDR2 FQNEAQ (reference sequence). V shed 2 bases and J 2 bases; nucleotides not matched to a gene: 0. The length of the CDR3 is 14 residues. CDR3 sequence (DNA): TGTGCCAGCAGCTTAAGGGGGCCTGGAAACACCATATATTTT. Protein product: CASSLRGPGNTIYF.

This chain connects TRBV2 to TRBJ1-2; 10 nucleotides align to TRBD1. Looked up from germline, CDR1 is SNHLY and CDR2 is FYNNEI. The CDR3 totals 11 residues. V dropped 8 bases and J dropped 6; count of bases not matched to a gene: 0. CDR3 sequence (DNA): TGTGCCAGCGGGACAGGGGATGGCTACACCTTC. The encoded protein is CASGTGDGYTF.

The table lists this clone with a count of one. The CDR3 region is CASSQYIPSRYTF. CDR3 DNA sequence: TGCGCCAGCAGCCAATACATCCCCTCCCGATACACCTTC. The rearrangement links TRBV4-1 to TRBJ1-2; unclear D gene. Trimming shortened V by 2 bases and J by 11 bases, and 15 bases separated the two germline ends. Germline CDR1 reads MGHRA; CDR2 reads YSYEKL. CDR3 length: 13 residues.

The chain carries TRBV7-9 and TRBJ1-2; 9 nucleotides match TRBD1. Germline V gene data show CDR1 as SEHNR and CDR2 as FQNEAQ (reference sequence). The V gene end was trimmed by 3 bases and the J gene end by 4 bases; junction bases not matched to a gene: 0. The CDR3 sequence is 13 residues long. The CDR3 protein is CASSLGQGYGYTF. CDR3 nucleotides: TGTGCCAGCAGCTTGGGACAGGGCTATGGCTACACCTTC.

In its sample, this clone was seen many times. A junction boundary mismatches the germline segment, possibly from a read error. The chain joins TRBV28 to TRBJ2-2; the D gene is possibly TRBD1 (6 bases). CDR3 size: 12 residues. The germline V gene has CDR1 MDHEN and CDR2 SYDVKM. The CDR3 DNA reads as TGTGCCAGCAGTTTAAAGGGAACAGGGCGGGTTTTT. This sequence encodes CASSLKGTGRVF.

The chain employs TRBV28 and TRBJ1-1; 8 bases are a match to TRBD1. CDR1 and CDR2 (germline): MDHEN, SYDVKM. CDR3 length: 15 amino acids. V lost 7 bases and J lost 5; bases outside the gene matches: 12. CDR3 amino acids: CASTPSGGVETEAFF. CDR3 in DNA: TGTGCCAGCACTCCTTCAGGGGGCGTGGAAACTGAAGCTTTCTTT.

V gene TRBV25-1 combines with J gene TRBJ2-1, with D perhaps TRBD2 (5 bases). Germline-derived CDR1 and CDR2 are MGHDK and SYGVNS. The CDR3 totals 16 residues. Trimming pared 0 bases from V and 2 bases from J, leaving 11 bases between. The CDR3 DNA reads TGTGCCAGCAGTGAATACCCGGGATCTCCCTACAATGAGCAGTTCTTC. This codes for CASSEYPGSPYNEQFF.

This chain links TRBV6-5 with TRBJ2-2; D is unclear. Trimming cost V 4 bases and J 4 bases, with 16 bases left between them. CDR1 and CDR2 (germline): MNHEY, SVGAGI. The CDR3 totals 16 residues. The DNA of the CDR3 is TGTGCCAGCAGTTCCCAGGCTTATTACCTCACCGGGGAGCTGTTTTTT. Its translation is CASSSQAYYLTGELFF.

The J gene is TRBJ2-2, the V gene TRBV28; 7 bases line up with TRBD2. Germline CDR1 reads MDHEN; CDR2 reads SYDVKM. The CDR3 has 13 residues. V trimming: 6 bases; J trimming: 8 bases; junction bases outside the gene matches: 6. CDR3 amino acids: CASSLTSEGELFF. CDR3 sequence (DNA): TGTGCCAGCAGCCTCACTAGCGAAGGGGAGCTGTTTTTT.

The count of this clone is one. V is TRBV9 and J is TRBJ1-1, with 10 bases identical to TRBD1. This CDR3 contains 15 residues. Germline lookup yields CDR1 SGDLS and CDR2 YYNGEE. Trimming took 4 bases from V and 1 from J; bases not matched to a gene: 4. The DNA of the CDR3 is TGTGCCAGCAGCCCAAGGGACAGGGGGAACACTGAAGCTTTCTTT. It encodes CASSPRDRGNTEAFF.

J is TRBJ2-2 and V is TRBV5-5; D is possibly TRBD2 (6 bases). V lost 0 bases and J 5 bases, leaving 14 bases between the germline ends. Germline assignment: CDR1 SGHKS and CDR2 YYEKEE (reference sequence). The CDR3 covers 16 residues. CDR3 sequence reads: CASSLAVTGVTGELFF. The CDR3, as DNA: TGTGCCAGCAGCTTGGCGGTGACGGGGGTTACCGGGGAGCTGTTTTTT.

In this sample, this clone turned up once. The V call is TRBV3-1 (or the pseudogene TRBV3-2), the J call TRBJ2-3, with TRBD1 matching over 8 bases. The CDR3 has 17 residues. The germline V gene has CDR1 LGHDT and CDR2 YNNKEL (reference sequence). J lost 2 bases, V lost 1 base, and 8 bases had no gene match. DNA for the CDR3: TGTGCCAGCAGCCAAGTCCCGACAGGGGCCACCACAGATACGCAGTATTTT. This gives the protein CASSQVPTGATTDTQYF.

The CDR3 DNA reads TGTGCCATCAGTGATGGGGCTTCTAATTCACCCCTCCACTTT. It specifies CAISDGASNSPLHF. This sequence joins TRBV10-3 and TRBJ1-6; D is possibly TRBD1 (5 bases). Per the germline V gene, CDR1 is ENHRY and CDR2 is SYGVKD. The V end lost 3 bases, the J end lost 6 bases, and 9 bases lay between the germline ends. CDR3 length equals 14 residues.

The genes are TRBV9 and TRBJ1-1; D may be TRBD1 (6 bases). CDR1 and CDR2 (germline): SGDLS, YYNGEE. V was trimmed by 0 bases and J by 4 bases, leaving 10 bases between them. The CDR3 is 14 residues long. The DNA of the CDR3 is TGTGCCAGCAGCGTAGCGGAGACAGGCACTGAAGCTTTCTTT. Encoded protein: CASSVAETGTEAFF.

This sequence joins TRBV11-3 and TRBJ2-3, with a possible D match to TRBD2 (6 bases). There are 15 residues in the CDR3. The V gene's germline CDR1 is SGHNT and CDR2 YENEEA. Trimming stripped 3 bases from V and 2 bases from J, with 12 bases between. The CDR3 spells CASSLLARVTDTQYF. The CDR3 DNA reads TGTGCCAGCAGCTTGCTAGCGAGAGTCACAGATACGCAGTATTTT.

The chain combines TRBV7-2 with TRBJ1-2; 8 bases map to TRBD1. Germline assignment: CDR1 SGHTA and CDR2 FQGNSA. This CDR3 has 14 amino acids. The V and J ends lost 3 bases and 4 bases, in that order; junction bases with no gene match: 4. The CDR3 is CASSLTGVLYGYTF. CDR3 DNA sequence: TGTGCCAGCAGCTTGACAGGGGTCCTCTATGGCTACACCTTC.

The chain links TRBV12-2 to TRBJ2-7; TRBD1, as called in the table, went unchecked against the DNA. TRBV12-2 is a pseudogene locus. The CDR3 sequence is 14 residues long. In DNA form, the CDR3 reads TGTGCAAGTCCCCAGGGGGCCCGTCGCGACGAGCAGTACTTC. This translates into CASPQGARRDEQYF.

The rearrangement uses TRBV30 and TRBJ2-3; tentatively, D is TRBD2 (6 bases). Germline CDR1 and CDR2: GTSNPN and SVGIG (reference sequence). CDR3 size: 14 residues. V lost 7 bases to trimming and J lost 3 bases, with 17 bases between them. The CDR3 DNA follows: TGTGCCTTATCCTGGGGGAGGTTGACAGATACGCAGTATTTT. Translating gives CALSWGRLTDTQYF. The complete variable domain, with remaining parts taken from reference TRBV30 and TRBJ2-3, reads SQTIHQWPATLVQPVGSPLSLECTVEGTSNPNLYWYRQAAGRGLQLLFYSVGIGQISSEVPQNLSASRPQDRQFILSSKKLLLSDSGFYLCALSWGRLTDTQYFGPGTRLTVL.

This chain uses TRBV11-2 with TRBJ1-1; 7 nucleotides match TRBD1. The ends lost 6 bases at V and 5 bases at J; junction bases unmatched: 9. This CDR3 has 14 residues. Germline V gives CDR1 SGHAT, CDR2 FQNNGV. The CDR3 reads CASRRQGRSTEAFF. The CDR3 region has the DNA TGTGCCAGCAGACGACAGGGTAGGAGTACTGAAGCTTTCTTT.

The chain employs TRBV19 and TRBJ1-3; 12 bases agree with TRBD1. V lost 4 bases to trimming and J lost 4 bases; unmatched junction nucleotides: 5. The CDR3 consists of 16 residues. Germline loops: CDR1 LNHDA, CDR2 SQIVND (reference sequence). The chain's CDR3 is CASSNRDRGHGNTIYF. The DNA of the CDR3 is TGTGCCAGTAGTAACCGGGACAGGGGGCACGGAAACACCATATATTTT.

The chain employs TRBV19 and TRBJ2-3; TRBD1 agrees at 11 bases. V was pared by 5 bases and J by 7 bases, with 17 bases of the junction left unmatched. CDR3 length equals 18 residues. Germline assignment: CDR1 LNHDA and CDR2 SQIVND (reference sequence). CDR3 sequence reads: CASSPKGGTGGPLYTQYF. DNA for the CDR3: TGTGCCAGTAGTCCCAAGGGGGGGACAGGGGGGCCGCTCTATACGCAGTATTTT.

The chain couples TRBV7-3 to TRBJ2-2; the D gene is possibly TRBD2 (5 bases). Between the trimmed V and J ends, which lost 2 bases and 2 bases, there was a span of 9 bases. Germline V CDR1 and CDR2: SGHTA, FQGTGA. The length of the CDR3 is 15 residues. The CDR3 nucleotides read TGTGCCAGCAGCTTATGGGGAGATAACACCGGGGAGCTGTTTTTT. Protein sequence: CASSLWGDNTGELFF.

The V gene is TRBV7-9, the J gene TRBJ2-1; D unclear. Germline CDR1 reads SEHNR; CDR2 reads FQNEAQ (reference sequence). Trimming took 3 bases from V and 8 from J, leaving 5 bases between them. CDR3 size: 11 residues. The CDR3 is CASSFRDEQFF. The CDR3 DNA sequence: TGTGCCAGCAGCTTCCGGGATGAGCAGTTCTTC.

J is TRBJ1-2 and V is TRBV18; D perhaps matches TRBD1 (6 bases). The CDR3 covers 15 residues. Germline lookup yields CDR1 KGHSH and CDR2 LQKENI. Deletions cut 3 bases from V and 6 bases from J, with 17 bases between. The CDR3 here is CASSPRDIRRDGYTF. CDR3 coding DNA: TGTGCCAGCTCACCCCGGGACATAAGAAGGGATGGCTACACCTTC. Full variable domain (remainder filled in from reference TRBV18 and TRBJ1-2): NAGVMQNPRHLVRRRGQEARLRCSPMKGHSHVYWYRQLPEEGLKFMVYLQKENIIDESGMPKERFSAEFPKEGPSILRIQQVVRGDSAAYFCASSPRDIRRDGYTFGSGTRLTVV.

V and J are TRBV19 and TRBJ1-4; no firm D call. CDR1 is LNHDA and CDR2 is SQIVND in the germline V gene (reference sequence). The CDR3 has 14 amino acids. V was clipped by 4 bases and J by 6 bases, with 12 bases between them. The chain's CDR3 is CASSTPGADEKLFF. CDR3 sequence (DNA): TGTGCCAGTAGTACCCCCGGAGCGGATGAAAAACTGTTTTTT. The variable domain in full, completed from reference TRBV19 and TRBJ1-4, reads DGGITQSPKYLFRKEGQNVTLSCEQNLNHDAMYWYRQDPGQGLRLIYYSQIVNDFQKGDIAEGYSVSREKKESFPLTVTSAQKNPTAFYLCASSTPGADEKLFFGSGTQLSVL.

The chain uses TRBV9 and TRBJ2-5; D perhaps matches TRBD1 (5 bases). The ends were cut back, 1 base at V and 1 base at J, with 11 bases in the middle. This CDR3 has 15 amino acids. Per germline, CDR1 SGDLS and CDR2 YYNGEE. The CDR3 nucleotides read TGTGCCAGCAGCGTACAGGGAACACCCCAAGAGACCCAGTACTTC. Translated, it gives CASSVQGTPQETQYF.

The chain carries TRBV9 and TRBJ1-1; D is ambiguous. This CDR3 is 14 amino acids long. The germline V gene encodes CDR1 SGDLS and CDR2 YYNGEE. V was pared by 5 bases and J by 5 bases, with 16 bases between. DNA of the CDR3: TGTGCCAGCAGGAAGGGAGCGGACGGAACTGAAGCTTTCTTT. Amino acid sequence: CASRKGADGTEAFF.

The V and J genes are TRBV7-6 and TRBJ1-1; TRBD1 might be the D (5 bases). V was cut by 5 bases and J by 4 bases, with 8 bases left in between. This CDR3 is 12 amino acids long. Germline V gene lookup returns CDR1 SGHVS and CDR2 FNYEAQ. CDR3: CASSLDTTEAFF. The CDR3 coding sequence is TGTGCCAGCAGCCTGGACACCACTGAAGCTTTCTTT.

The chain couples TRBV11-1 to TRBJ1-3; possible D gene TRBD1, 5 bases. Germline CDR1 reads SGHAT; CDR2 reads FQDESV (reference sequence). The V gene lost 4 bases and the J gene lost 2 bases, with 15 bases spanning the gap. The CDR3 is 16 amino acids. The CDR3 DNA is TGTGCCAGCAGCTCACGATGGGGCAGCCCTGGAAACACCATATATTTT. Translation: CASSSRWGSPGNTIYF.

The J gene is TRBJ2-1, the V gene TRBV5-1; TRBD1 might be the D (6 bases). Germline V gene data show CDR1 as SGHRS and CDR2 as YFSETQ. This CDR3 is built from 16 residues. Between the trimmed V and J ends, which lost 0 bases and 4 bases, there was a span of 14 bases. The CDR3 is CASSLAGQLSYNEQFF. CDR3 in DNA: TGCGCCAGCAGCTTGGCCGGACAGCTCTCGTACAATGAGCAGTTCTTC.

The chain is built from TRBV28 and TRBJ2-5; the D gene is possibly TRBD2 (5 bases). Between the trimmed V and J ends, which lost 4 bases and 5 bases, there was a span of 17 bases. Germline values: CDR1 MDHEN, CDR2 SYDVKM. This CDR3 spans 15 amino acids. The CDR3: CASSSPRGYVETQYF. The CDR3 nucleotides read TGTGCCAGCAGTTCCCCCAGAGGGTATGTCGAGACCCAGTACTTC.